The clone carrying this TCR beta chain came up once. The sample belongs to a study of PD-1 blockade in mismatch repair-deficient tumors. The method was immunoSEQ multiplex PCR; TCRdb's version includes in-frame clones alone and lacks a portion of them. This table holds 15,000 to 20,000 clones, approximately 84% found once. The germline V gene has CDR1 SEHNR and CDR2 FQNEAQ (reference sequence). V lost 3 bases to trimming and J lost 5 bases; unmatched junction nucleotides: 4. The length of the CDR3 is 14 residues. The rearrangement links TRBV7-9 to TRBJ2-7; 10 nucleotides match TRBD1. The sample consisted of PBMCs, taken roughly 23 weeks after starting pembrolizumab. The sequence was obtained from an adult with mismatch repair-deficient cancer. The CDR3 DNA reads TGTGCCAGCAGCTTGTGGGACAGGGGCCACGAGCAGTACTTC. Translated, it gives CASSLWDRGHEQYF.